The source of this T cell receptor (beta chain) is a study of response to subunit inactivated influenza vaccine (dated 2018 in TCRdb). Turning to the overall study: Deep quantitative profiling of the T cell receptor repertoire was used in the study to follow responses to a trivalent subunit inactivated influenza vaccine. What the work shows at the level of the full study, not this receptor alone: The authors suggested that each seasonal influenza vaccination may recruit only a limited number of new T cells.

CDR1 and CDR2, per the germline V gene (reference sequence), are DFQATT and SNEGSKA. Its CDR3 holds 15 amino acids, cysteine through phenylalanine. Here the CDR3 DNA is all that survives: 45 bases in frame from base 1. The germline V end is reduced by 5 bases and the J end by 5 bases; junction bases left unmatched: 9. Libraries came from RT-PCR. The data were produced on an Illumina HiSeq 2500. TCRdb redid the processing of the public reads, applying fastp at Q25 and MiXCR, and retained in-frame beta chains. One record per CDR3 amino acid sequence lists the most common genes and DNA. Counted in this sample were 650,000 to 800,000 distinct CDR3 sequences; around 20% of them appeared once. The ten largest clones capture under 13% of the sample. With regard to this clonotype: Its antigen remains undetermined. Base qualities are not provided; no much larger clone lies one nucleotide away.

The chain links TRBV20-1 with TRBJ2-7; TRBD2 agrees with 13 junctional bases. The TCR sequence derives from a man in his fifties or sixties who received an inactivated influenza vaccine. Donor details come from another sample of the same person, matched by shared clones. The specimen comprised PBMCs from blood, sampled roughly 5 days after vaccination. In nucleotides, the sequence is TGCAGTGCTTTAACGGGACTAGCGGGAAAACACGAGCAGTACTTC. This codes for CSALTGLAGKHEQYF.